This passage covers 5 T cell receptor beta chains from one sample sequenced in a study of control samples from healthy donors and cancer patients. The protocol was immunoSEQ multiplex PCR, while the TCRdb copy is restricted to in-frame clones and leaves out a portion. The sample records about 170,000 clones, roughly 91% being singletons. Source material: blood. The receptors originated from a woman between 25 and 40 years old in good health.

The chain couples TRBV29-1 to TRBJ1-5; D uncertain. The V and J ends lost 0 bases and 3 bases respectively, with 12 bases between them. The CDR3 totals 15 residues. The germline gives CDR1 SQVTM, CDR2 ANQGSEA. The CDR3: CSVEDLPANNQPQHF. CDR3 DNA sequence: TGCAGCGTTGAAGATCTTCCGGCCAACAATCAGCCCCAGCATTTT.

The chain employs TRBV5-1 and TRBJ2-3; 9 bases are a match to TRBD2. V was clipped by 2 bases and J by 4 bases; unmatched bases: 5. The length of the CDR3 is 15 residues. Germline CDR1 is SGHRS and CDR2 is YFSETQ. CDR3 DNA: TGCGCCAGCAGCTTTGGCGGGGGGGCCCCAGATACGCAGTATTTT. Its translation is CASSFGGGAPDTQYF.

The chain couples TRBV12-3 or TRBV12-4 to TRBJ1-4; no definite D call. The CDR3 has 12 residues. V was clipped by 2 bases and J by 3 bases, with 1 base between them. The CDR3, as DNA: TGTGCCAGCAGTTTATCTAATGAAAAACTGTTTTTT. Translating gives CASSLSNEKLFF.

This chain connects TRBV7-3 to TRBJ1-2; 10 bases are shared with TRBD1. V lost 3 bases to trimming and J lost 0 bases; unmatched junction nucleotides: 4. Germline lookup yields CDR1 SGHTA and CDR2 FQGTGA. This CDR3 is 16 amino acids long. CDR3 protein: CASSFGDRGSNYGYTF. The CDR3 DNA reads TGTGCCAGCAGCTTTGGGGACAGGGGCTCTAACTATGGCTACACCTTC.

J is TRBJ2-2 and V is TRBV5-1, with D possibly TRBD1 on 6 matching bases. CDR3 length equals 14 residues. V shed 4 bases and J shed 3 bases, with 10 bases lying between them. CDR1 SGHRS and CDR2 YFSETQ come from the germline V gene. CDR3 DNA sequence: TGCGCCAGCAGCGCCGGACAGCACACCGGGGAGCTGTTTTTT. This gives the protein CASSAGQHTGELFF.